The clone carrying this TCR beta chain was seen many times. Its target is unknown. These data originate in a study of tumor-infiltrating lymphocytes in glioblastoma multiforme. This CDR3 contains 16 residues. The V gene's germline CDR1 is SGHTA and CDR2 FQGTGA. The ends lost 2 bases at V and 8 bases at J; junction bases unmatched: 11. Findings of the study overall: Detected clone frequencies may not reflect cell counts, being RNA-based. Only one glioblastoma patient had TCR and mutation analysis.

TCR beta libraries were built from RNA through three nested multiplex PCR rounds using modified ARM-PCR. Input was about 450 ng total RNA, reverse-transcribed with a C-beta primer. Unique molecular identifiers were not described for the libraries. TCRdb used MiXCR to reprocess the multiplex PCR reads, holding one entry per CDR3 protein. This sample carries about 9,600 distinct CDR3 sequences, 67% of them seen once, and the ten largest clones take roughly 50%. Source material: brain tumor tissue. The receptor's source is a male donor with glioblastoma. V is TRBV7-3 and J is TRBJ2-1; 8 bases align to TRBD2. The CDR3: CASSLGVGGRSDEQFF. As DNA, the CDR3 is TGTGCCAGCAGCTTAGGTGTTGGCGGGAGGAGCGATGAGCAGTTCTTC.